Listed below are T cell receptor beta chains from one sample, sequenced in a study of blood T cell repertoires in COVID-19. The method was immunoSEQ multiplex PCR; TCRdb's version includes in-frame clones alone and lacks a portion of them. The sample lists fewer than 65,000 clones, approximately 82% occurring once. Specimen: peripheral blood. The receptors originated from a human donor in a cohort sampled during active COVID-19. CDR3s include the opening cysteine and the closing phenylalanine or tryptophan. A D gene is named only where the DNA matches it firmly. Rows may omit the clone size; those that give it use once, few, many or a size class.

TRBJ1-2 TRBV19 once . CASSTRAGANYGYTF TGTGCCAGTAGTACTCGGGCAGGGGCCAACTATGGCTACACCTTC
TRBJ1-6 TRBV19 . . CASSMTRINSPLHF TGTGCCAGTAGTATGACTCGGATTAATTCACCCCTCCACTTT
TRBJ2-5 TRBV3-1/TRBV3-2 . TRBD1 CASGDRVGETQYF TGTGCCAGCGGGGACAGGGTGGGAGAGACCCAGTACTTC
TRBJ2-1 TRBV4-1 . . CASSQVGSSYNEQFF TGCGCCAGCAGCCAAGTCGGGTCTTCTTACAATGAGCAGTTCTTC
TRBJ2-3 TRBV3-1/TRBV3-2 . . CARSCIHPICMQDTQYF TGTGCCCGCAGCTGTATACATCCCATTTGTATGCAAGATACGCAGTATTTT
TRBJ2-1 TRBV5-6 . TRBD1 CASSTIRDRGRNEQFF TGTGCCAGCAGCACTATCCGGGACAGGGGCCGAAATGAGCAGTTCTTC
TRBJ1-1 TRBV3-1/TRBV3-2 . TRBD1 CASSGRQGFEAFF TGTGCCAGCAGCGGAAGACAGGGGTTTGAAGCTTTCTTT
TRBJ1-5 TRBV5-5 . . CASSLAGKGQPQHF TGTGCCAGCAGCTTGGCCGGGAAGGGCCAGCCCCAGCATTTT
TRBJ2-3 TRBV18 . . CASSPGGGVDTQYF TGTGCCAGCTCACCAGGAGGCGGGGTAGATACGCAGTATTTT
TRBJ1-2 TRBV14 . . CASSQYRGAKKGYTF TGTGCCAGCAGCCAATATCGGGGGGCCAAGAAGGGCTACACCTTC
TRBJ2-3 TRBV4-3 . . CASSQGGGTDTQYF TGCGCCAGCAGCCAAGGCGGGGGCACAGATACGCAGTATTTT
TRBJ2-1 TRBV6-2/TRBV6-3 . TRBD2 CASSYPGLADEQFF TGTGCCAGCAGTTACCCGGGACTAGCGGATGAGCAGTTCTTC
TRBJ2-1 TRBV14 . . CASSHDTGHPSYNEQFF TGTGCCAGCAGCCATGATACAGGGCACCCGTCCTACAATGAGCAGTTCTTC
TRBJ1-1 TRBV5-1 . TRBD1 CASSLGGQDTEAFF TGCGCCAGCAGCTTGGGGGGACAGGACACTGAAGCTTTCTTT
TRBJ1-4 TRBV18 . . CASSRDPPTVGNEKLFF TGTGCCAGCTCGCGAGATCCGCCGACAGTAGGGAATGAAAAACTGTTTTTT
TRBJ1-6 TRBV9 . . CASSVDPGPESPLHF TGTGCCAGCAGCGTAGATCCAGGCCCAGAGTCACCCCTCCACTTT
TRBJ2-3 TRBV18 . TRBD1 CASSPGQGWGTQYF TGTGCCAGCTCTCCGGGACAGGGGTGGGGCACGCAGTATTTT
TRBJ1-1 TRBV18 . . CANSPTVSLGAEAFF TGTGCCAACTCACCGACGGTGTCACTCGGGGCTGAAGCTTTCTTT
TRBJ1-5 TRBV5-4 . TRBD1 CASSLGTGDQPQHF TGTGCCAGCAGCTTGGGGACAGGGGATCAGCCCCAGCATTTT
TRBJ1-4 TRBV2 . . CASSGGGRGATNEKLFF TGTGCCAGCAGTGGGGGGGGCAGGGGAGCAACTAATGAAAAACTGTTTTTT
TRBJ1-2 TRBV11-2 . TRBD1 CASSPTGTGGVVYGYTF TGTGCCAGCAGCCCAACCGGGACAGGGGGCGTGGTGTATGGCTACACCTTC
TRBJ2-3 TRBV3-1/TRBV3-2 . TRBD2 CASSQAWRVAGGPSTDTQYF TGTGCCAGCAGCCAAGCGTGGAGGGTAGCGGGGGGACCGAGCACAGATACGCAGTATTTT
TRBJ2-1 TRBV29-1 once TRBD1 CSVAGTGVPNEQFF TGCAGCGTGGCCGGAACAGGGGTCCCAAATGAGCAGTTCTTC
TRBJ2-5 TRBV19 . . CASSATETVQETQYF TGTGCCAGTAGTGCGACAGAGACAGTTCAAGAGACCCAGTACTTC
TRBJ2-7 TRBV3-1/TRBV3-2 . . CASSQRTRGGEQYF TGTGCCAGCAGCCAAAGGACTAGGGGGGGTGAGCAGTACTTC
TRBJ1-6 TRBV30 . . CAWSTGLGNSPLHF TGTGCCTGGAGTACGGGGTTAGGTAATTCACCCCTCCACTTT
TRBJ2-7 TRBV2 few TRBD2 CASREFTSATYEQYF TGTGCCAGCAGGGAATTCACTAGCGCCACCTACGAGCAGTACTTC
TRBJ2-7 TRBV5-5 . TRBD1 CASSRQGLTEYEQYF TGTGCCAGCAGCCGACAGGGATTGACCGAATACGAGCAGTACTTC
TRBJ1-2 TRBV5-1 . . CASSLEGDNSYGYTF TGCGCCAGCAGCTTGGAGGGGGACAATAGCTATGGCTACACCTTC
TRBJ2-7 TRBV3-1/TRBV3-2 once TRBD1 CASSLFGLTGSTTGEQYF TGTGCCAGCAGCCTCTTCGGGCTGACAGGGTCCACTACCGGCGAGCAGTACTTC
TRBJ2-7 TRBV20-1 . . CMAGATYEQYF TGCATGGCGGGCGCCACCTACGAGCAGTACTTC
TRBJ1-2 TRBV12-3/TRBV12-4 . . CASSFEGSYGYTF TGTGCCAGCAGTTTCGAAGGGAGCTATGGCTACACCTTC
TRBJ1-2 TRBV14 . . CASSQGQPNYGYTF TGTGCCAGCAGCCAAGGACAGCCTAACTATGGCTACACCTTC
TRBJ2-1 TRBV5-1 once TRBD2 CASSLALAGRNEQFF TGCGCCAGCAGCTTGGCGCTAGCGGGGCGCAATGAGCAGTTCTTC
TRBJ1-2 TRBV5-3 . TRBD1 CARSPWTGYYGYTF TGTGCCAGAAGCCCTTGGACAGGGTACTATGGCTACACCTTC
TRBJ1-2 TRBV24-1 . . CATSVASADQTNYGYTF TGTGCCACCAGTGTCGCATCGGCGGATCAGACTAACTATGGCTACACCTTC
TRBJ1-1 TRBV7-9 . . CASSPHSTGNTEAFF TGTGCCAGCAGCCCGCACTCGACGGGGAACACTGAAGCTTTCTTT
TRBJ1-6 TRBV10-3 . . CAIGAGTENSPLHF TGTGCCATTGGGGCGGGGACGGAAAATTCACCCCTCCACTTT
TRBJ1-5 TRBV6-5 . . CATRREGNQPQHF TGTGCCACCCGCCGGGAGGGCAATCAGCCCCAGCATTTT
TRBJ2-1 TRBV19 . . CASSRGSSYNEQFF TGTGCCAGTAGTAGAGGCAGCTCCTACAATGAGCAGTTCTTC
TRBJ2-1 TRBV12-3/TRBV12-4 . . CASSLGSYNEQFF TGTGCCAGCAGTTTAGGTAGTTACAATGAGCAGTTCTTC
TRBJ1-2 TRBV14 . . CASSRLVQGADGYTF TGTGCCAGCAGCCGTCTTGTACAGGGAGCGGATGGCTACACCTTC
TRBJ2-3 TRBV5-1 once TRBD2 CASSLGRGGLDTQYF TGCGCCAGCAGCTTAGGGCGGGGGGGCCTAGATACGCAGTATTTT
TRBJ1-2 TRBV4-3 . TRBD1 CANPPDREYGYTF TGCGCCAACCCCCCCGACAGGGAGTATGGCTACACCTTC
TRBJ2-6 TRBV9 . . CASSVLSWANVLTF TGTGCCAGCAGCGTACTCTCTTGGGCCAACGTCCTGACTTTC
TRBJ1-6 TRBV11-2 . . CASSLELGDGSPLHF TGTGCCAGCAGCTTAGAATTGGGAGACGGTTCACCCCTCCACTTT
TRBJ1-2 TRBV9 . TRBD1 CASSVAPQGGRYGYTF TGTGCCAGCAGCGTCGCCCCTCAGGGGGGTCGATATGGCTACACCTTC
TRBJ2-3 TRBV19 . TRBD2 CASRVAGDTDTQYF TGTGCCAGTAGGGTAGCGGGGGACACAGATACGCAGTATTTT
TRBJ1-2 TRBV6-1 once . CASSEGWVGYGYTF TGTGCCAGCAGTGAAGGGTGGGTCGGGTATGGCTACACCTTC
TRBJ2-7 TRBV5-6 . . CASSLGGVSYEQYF TGTGCCAGCAGCTTGGGCGGGGTTTCCTACGAGCAGTACTTC